This T cell receptor (beta chain) was captured by sequencing in a study of blood T cell repertoires in COVID-19. The overall study: Specimens from acute and convalescent COVID-19 originated in the United States, Italy and Spain. The analysed material was cDNA or gDNA that came from T cells, B-cell-depleted T cells, or PBMCs.

A remark on this clone: Other DNA sequences in this sample translate to the same CDR3.

In germline, CDR1 is SGDLS, CDR2 YYNGEE. Trimming cost V 0 bases and J 0 bases, with 7 bases left between them. The length of the CDR3 is 14 residues. Original processing methods: Estimation of nucleated cell counts was performed using reference gene primer amplification. Data came from immunoSEQ multiplex PCR; TCRdb stores just in-frame clones and leaves some out. V, J and clone size are taken as reported in that table, and D and trimming were inferred from the DNA itself. The top ten hold roughly 3.3% of the sample, which has a few hundred thousand clones, about four fifths seen once. This receptor was identified in a woman between 18 and 29 years old with acute or convalescent COVID-19. Sequenced input: peripheral blood. The chain carries TRBV9 and TRBJ2-7, with a tentative D call TRBD2 (6 bases). In nucleotides, the CDR3 is TGTGCCAGCAGCGTAGGGGGGGACTCCTACGAGCAGTACTTC. This translates into CASSVGGDSYEQYF.